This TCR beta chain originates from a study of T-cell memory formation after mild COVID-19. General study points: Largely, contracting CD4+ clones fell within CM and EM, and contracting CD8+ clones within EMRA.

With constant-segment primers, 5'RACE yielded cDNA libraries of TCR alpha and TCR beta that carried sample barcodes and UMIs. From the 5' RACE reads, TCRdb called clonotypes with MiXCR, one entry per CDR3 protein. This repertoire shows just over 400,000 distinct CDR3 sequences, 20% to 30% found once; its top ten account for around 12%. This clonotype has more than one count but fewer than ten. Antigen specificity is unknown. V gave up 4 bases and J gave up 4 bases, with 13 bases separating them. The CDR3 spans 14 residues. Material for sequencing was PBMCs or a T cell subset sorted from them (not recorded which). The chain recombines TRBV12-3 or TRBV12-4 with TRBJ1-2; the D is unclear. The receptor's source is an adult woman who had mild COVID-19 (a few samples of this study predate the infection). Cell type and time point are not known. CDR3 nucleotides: TGTGCCAGCAGTTACCTTCCGGGGAGCTATGGCTACACCTTC. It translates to CASSYLPGSYGYTF.